The 7 T cell receptor beta chains below all came from one sample that was sequenced in a study of human T cells and chemical hapten exposure. TCRdb reprocessed the RACE reads via MiXCR and lists one record per CDR3 protein. The sample gives tens of thousands of distinct CDR3 sequences, around 8.7% of which show up once; around 1.4% is in the top ten. Time point of the sample: healthy volunteer bleed at 6 weeks. Researchers extracted total RNA from unfractionated whole blood. Material: whole blood. These receptors all come from a male donor in good health. Some clones in this sample may be carry-over from other donors' samples.

Ten or more counts support this clonotype. The chain carries TRBV27 and TRBJ2-2; D is tentatively TRBD1 or TRBD2 (5 bases each). Germline-derived CDR1 and CDR2 are MNHEY and SMNVEV (reference sequence). CDR3 length: 13 residues. Between the trimmed V and J ends, which lost 2 bases and 5 bases, there was a span of 6 bases. The CDR3: CASSLGGTGELFF. The CDR3 nucleotides read TGTGCCAGCAGTTTAGGGGGAACCGGGGAGCTGTTTTTT.

This clonotype has more than one count but fewer than ten. The CDR3 nucleotides read TGTGCCAGCAGTTACCAGGGTAGCGGGGCGTACAATGAGCAGTTCTTC. Amino acid sequence: CASSYQGSGAYNEQFF. The chain has TRBV6-2 or TRBV6-3 and TRBJ2-1, with 8 bases lining up with TRBD2. The CDR3 extends over 16 amino acids. Germline V gene data show CDR1 as MNHEY and CDR2 as SVGEGT. The V segment lost 2 bases and the J segment 4 bases; nucleotides outside the gene matches: 7.

This clonotype was seen a handful of times. The chain has TRBV11-2 and TRBJ2-6, with D possibly matching TRBD1 (6 bases). Trimming took off 0 bases at V and 1 base at J, with 16 bases between the two ends. Germline assignment: CDR1 SGHAT and CDR2 FQNNGV. This CDR3 region has 19 residues. CDR3 sequence (DNA): TGTGCCAGCAGCTTAGAGGGGGTCAGGGGTAGGTCTGGGGCCAACGTCCTGACTTTC. Translating it yields CASSLEGVRGRSGANVLTF. The whole variable domain, filled in from reference TRBV11-2 and TRBJ2-6, reads EAGVAQSPRYKIIEKRQSVAFWCNPISGHATLYWYQQILGQGPKLLIQFQNNGVVDDSQLPKDRFSAERLKGVDSTLKIQPAKLEDSAVYLCASSLEGVRGRSGANVLTFGAGSRLTVL.

This clonotype was seen a handful of times. V usage is TRBV6-2 or TRBV6-3 and J usage is TRBJ1-2; unclear D gene. Germline assignment: CDR1 MNHEY and CDR2 SVGEGT. The length of the CDR3 is 11 residues. The V end lost 8 bases, the J end lost 5 bases, and 9 bases lay between the germline ends. CDR3 coding DNA: TGTGCCAGCGGGCAGTCTTATGGCTACACCTTC. Translation: CASGQSYGYTF.

This clonotype appeared many times. The rearrangement joins TRBV7-2 to TRBJ2-6; no firm D call. This CDR3 has 15 residues. The germline V gene has CDR1 SGHTA and CDR2 FQGNSA. Trimming cost V 5 bases and J 0 bases, with 8 bases left between them. CDR3 loop: CASSADVSGANVLTF. The CDR3 nucleotides are TGTGCCAGCAGCGCCGACGTCTCTGGGGCCAACGTCCTGACTTTC.

This clonotype was observed at least ten times. The V call is TRBV14, the J call TRBJ1-1, with TRBD1 identical over 7 bases. CDR3 length: 15 residues. V lost 4 bases to trimming and J lost 0 bases; unmatched junction nucleotides: 5. The germline V gene has CDR1 SGHDN and CDR2 FVKESK. Here the CDR3 reads CASSRYRGMNTEAFF. In nucleotides, the CDR3 is TGTGCCAGCAGCCGGTACAGGGGCATGAACACTGAAGCTTTCTTT.

This chain uses TRBV29-1 with TRBJ2-3, with 9 bases lining up with TRBD1. Germline CDR1 SQVTM, CDR2 ANQGSEA. This CDR3 comprises 13 residues. V gave up 6 bases and J gave up 4 bases; unmatched junction bases: 5. The CDR3 DNA sequence: TGCAGCGTCGGGACAGGGAGGGCAGATACGCAGTATTTT. As protein: CSVGTGRADTQYF.